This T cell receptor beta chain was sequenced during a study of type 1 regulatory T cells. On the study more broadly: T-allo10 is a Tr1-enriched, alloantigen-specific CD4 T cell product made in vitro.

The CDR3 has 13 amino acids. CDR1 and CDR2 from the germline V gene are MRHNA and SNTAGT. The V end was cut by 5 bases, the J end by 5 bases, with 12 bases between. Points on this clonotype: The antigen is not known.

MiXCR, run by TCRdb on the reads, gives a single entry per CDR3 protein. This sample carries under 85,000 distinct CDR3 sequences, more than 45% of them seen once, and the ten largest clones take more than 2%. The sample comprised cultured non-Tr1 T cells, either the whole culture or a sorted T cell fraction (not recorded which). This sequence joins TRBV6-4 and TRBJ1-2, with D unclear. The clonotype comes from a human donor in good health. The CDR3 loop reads CASSPDGSYGYTF. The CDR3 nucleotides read TGTGCCAGCAGTCCGGACGGTTCTTATGGCTACACCTTC.